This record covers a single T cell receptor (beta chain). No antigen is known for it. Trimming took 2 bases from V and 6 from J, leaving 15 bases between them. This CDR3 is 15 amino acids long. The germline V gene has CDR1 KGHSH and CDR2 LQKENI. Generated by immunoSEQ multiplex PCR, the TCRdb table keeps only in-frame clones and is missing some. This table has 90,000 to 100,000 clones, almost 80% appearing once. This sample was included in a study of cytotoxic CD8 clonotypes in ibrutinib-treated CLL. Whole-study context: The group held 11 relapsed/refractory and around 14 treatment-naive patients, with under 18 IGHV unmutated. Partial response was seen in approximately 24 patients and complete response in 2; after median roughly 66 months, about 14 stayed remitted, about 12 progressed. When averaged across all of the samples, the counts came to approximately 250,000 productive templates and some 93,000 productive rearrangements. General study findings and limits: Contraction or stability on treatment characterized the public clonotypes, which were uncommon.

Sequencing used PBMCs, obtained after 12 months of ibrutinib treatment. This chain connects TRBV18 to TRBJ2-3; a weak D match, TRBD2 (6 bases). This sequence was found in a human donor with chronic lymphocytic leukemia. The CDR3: CASSPRSGSGDTQYF. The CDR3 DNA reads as TGTGCCAGCTCACCAAGGTCAGGGAGCGGGGATACGCAGTATTTT.